The T cell receptor (beta chain) under discussion was sequenced for a study of naive and memory T cell subsets. Whole-study findings and limits: A few larger clonotypes appeared in naive repertoires, especially CD8, possibly memory cells re-expressing CD45RA. Expression changes during T cell differentiation may affect RNA-based TCR counts.

Two oligonucleotides, mixed equimolar, formed the beta constant-region primer covering TRBC1 and TRBC2. Nested alpha and beta constant-region primers with the SP2 primer drove four PCR rounds on ligated cDNA. TCRdb re-called the UMI-ligation and nested PCR reads through MiXCR, storing one row per CDR3 protein. The sample has 150,000 or so distinct CDR3 sequences; 22% are singletons. From the second PCR step, alpha and beta chains were amplified apart. Cells stained for CD3, CD4, CD8, CD45RA and CD27 were sorted into four subsets. Deletions cut 3 bases from V and 6 bases from J, with 13 bases between. Germline V gene lookup returns CDR1 SGDLS and CDR2 YYNGEE. This CDR3 has 14 amino acids. This clonotype has a handful of counts. The antigen is not known.

The rearrangement links TRBV9 to TRBJ1-5, with D possibly matching TRBD1 (6 bases). The sequencing input was naive CD4+ T cells from blood. This TCR was sampled from a human donor in good health. The DNA of the CDR3 is TGTGCCAGCAGCGCGGGGGGGGGCGGTCAGCCCCAGCATTTT. As protein: CASSAGGGGQPQHF.